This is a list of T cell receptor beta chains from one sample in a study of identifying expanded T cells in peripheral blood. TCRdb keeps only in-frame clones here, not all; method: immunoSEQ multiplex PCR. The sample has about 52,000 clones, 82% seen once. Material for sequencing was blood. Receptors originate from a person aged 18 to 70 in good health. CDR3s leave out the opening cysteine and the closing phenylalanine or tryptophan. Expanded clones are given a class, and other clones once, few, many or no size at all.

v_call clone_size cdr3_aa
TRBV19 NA ASSETSGRTSFNEQF
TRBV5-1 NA ASSLQDAGDIQY
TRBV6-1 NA ASSGPSGARDTQY
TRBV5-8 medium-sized ASSLVRASFSGELF
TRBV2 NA ASIAGGNQPQH
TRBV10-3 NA AIKQDSSVGELF
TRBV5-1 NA ASSSTGGGYTQY
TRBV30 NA AWSYGNTIY
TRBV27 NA ASSLPRLWIDTQY
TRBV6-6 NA ASSYGTDTQY
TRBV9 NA ASSVATAGGLFEETQY
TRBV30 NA AWGAGLADNEQF
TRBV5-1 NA ASSSTGSSYEQY
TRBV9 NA ASSPGLANYNEQF
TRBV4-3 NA ASSLGQGYTGELF
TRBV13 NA ASSGRLAGVWEQY
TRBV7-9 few ASSLARGYGYT
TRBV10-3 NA AISESIGYT
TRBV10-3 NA AISQGLAGGGTDTQY
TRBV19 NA ASTSSGRVLDTQY
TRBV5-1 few ASSLVGWDSPLH
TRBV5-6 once ASSFRPGVVLGEQY
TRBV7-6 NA ASSLAGGFYNEQF
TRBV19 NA ASSMNPSGWETQY
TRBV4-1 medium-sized ASSQDDGVREQY
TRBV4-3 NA ASSLWTSSGYEQY
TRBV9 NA ASSPRDRGQF
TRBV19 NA ASSIPAGGVYNEQF
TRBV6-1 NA AISSGGDAQY
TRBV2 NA ASSEGLAGGTDTQY
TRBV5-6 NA ASSWDRAVYGYT
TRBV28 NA ASSGNTIY
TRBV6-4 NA ASSEEESSYNEQF
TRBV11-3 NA ASSSHSGRATWQY
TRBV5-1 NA ASSPRAGQRNTEAF
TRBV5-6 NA ASSFGRVYEKLF
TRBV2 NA ASSSTGNTIY
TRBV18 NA ASSPTQRVTEAF
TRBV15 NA ATSRGTGGGGNTIY
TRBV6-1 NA ASSEAVGVRGYT
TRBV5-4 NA ASTTEATNEKLF
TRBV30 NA AKSNSLLENSPLH
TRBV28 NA ASSLYGDKTEQY
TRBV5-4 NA ASSSGPDTGELF
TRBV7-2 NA ASSITTYEQY
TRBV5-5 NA ASSPRQGNEKLF
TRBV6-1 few ASSESSYT
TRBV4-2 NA ASSQESSPRTDTQY
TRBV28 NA ASSPGGAGYEQY
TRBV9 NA ASSVGGTGYGYT
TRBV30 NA AWTGTGVNYGYT
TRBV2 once ASSERPAGGGDGYT
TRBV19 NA ASTDYGTVNTEAF
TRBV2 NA ASSRQRTGTGELF
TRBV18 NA ASSPPFGAGKGTEAF
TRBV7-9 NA ASSPGLAGAGTGELF
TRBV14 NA ASSQERSQVNEQF
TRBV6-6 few ASSDRGVTEAF
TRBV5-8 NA ASSWGTQGTEEAF